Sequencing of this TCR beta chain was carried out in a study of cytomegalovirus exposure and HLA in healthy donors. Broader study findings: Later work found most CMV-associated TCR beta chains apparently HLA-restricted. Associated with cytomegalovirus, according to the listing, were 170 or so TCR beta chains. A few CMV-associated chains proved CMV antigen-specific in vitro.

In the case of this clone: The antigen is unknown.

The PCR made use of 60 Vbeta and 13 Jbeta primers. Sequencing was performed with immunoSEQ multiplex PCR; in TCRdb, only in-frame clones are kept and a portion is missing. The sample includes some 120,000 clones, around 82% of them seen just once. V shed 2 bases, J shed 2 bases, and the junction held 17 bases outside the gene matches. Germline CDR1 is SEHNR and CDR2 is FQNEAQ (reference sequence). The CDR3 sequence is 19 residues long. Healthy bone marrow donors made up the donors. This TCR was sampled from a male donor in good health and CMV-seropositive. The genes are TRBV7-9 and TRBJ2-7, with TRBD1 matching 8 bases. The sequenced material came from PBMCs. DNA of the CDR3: TGTGCCAGCAGCTTACGGGACAGGCCACTCAATACCCAAGCCTACGAGCAGTACTTC. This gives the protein CASSLRDRPLNTQAYEQYF.